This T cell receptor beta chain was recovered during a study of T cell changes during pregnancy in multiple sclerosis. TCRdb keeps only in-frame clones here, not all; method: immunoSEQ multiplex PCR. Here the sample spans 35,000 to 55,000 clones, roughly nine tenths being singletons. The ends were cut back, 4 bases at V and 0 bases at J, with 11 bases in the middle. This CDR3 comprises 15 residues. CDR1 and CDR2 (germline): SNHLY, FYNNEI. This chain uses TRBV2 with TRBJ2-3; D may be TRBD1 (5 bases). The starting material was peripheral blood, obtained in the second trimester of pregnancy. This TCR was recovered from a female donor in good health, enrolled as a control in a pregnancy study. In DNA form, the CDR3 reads TGTGCCAGCAGTGCCCCGCAGGGTAGCACAGATACGCAGTATTTT. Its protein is CASSAPQGSTDTQYF. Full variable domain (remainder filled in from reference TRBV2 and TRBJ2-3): EPEVTQTPSHQVTQMGQEVILRCVPISNHLYFYWYRQILGQKVEFLVSFYNNEISEKSEIFDDQFSVERPDGSNFTLKIRSTKLEDSAMYFCASSAPQGSTDTQYFGPGTRLTVL.